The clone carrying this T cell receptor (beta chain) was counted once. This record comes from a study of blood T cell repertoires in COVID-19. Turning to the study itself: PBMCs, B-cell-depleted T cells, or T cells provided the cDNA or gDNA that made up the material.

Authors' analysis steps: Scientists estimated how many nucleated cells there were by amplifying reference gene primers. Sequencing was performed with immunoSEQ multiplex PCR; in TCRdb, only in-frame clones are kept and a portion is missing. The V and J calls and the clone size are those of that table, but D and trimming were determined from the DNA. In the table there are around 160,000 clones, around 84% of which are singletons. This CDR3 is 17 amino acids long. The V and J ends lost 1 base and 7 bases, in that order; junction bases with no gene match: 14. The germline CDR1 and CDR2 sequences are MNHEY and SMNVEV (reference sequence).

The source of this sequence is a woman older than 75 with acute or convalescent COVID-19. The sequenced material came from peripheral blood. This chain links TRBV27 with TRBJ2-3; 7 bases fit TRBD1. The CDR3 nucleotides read TGTGCCAGCAGTTTATTCGGCCTCAGGGGGTCGGGGAATACGCAGTATTTT. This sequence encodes CASSLFGLRGSGNTQYF.